This T cell receptor beta chain was documented in a study of naive and memory T cell subsets. Study-level results: Both skin biopsy types reportedly yielded TCRs, tuberculin sites far more.

CDR1 MNHEY and CDR2 SMNVEV come from the germline V gene (reference sequence). The length of the CDR3 is 12 residues. V gave up 11 bases and J gave up 0 bases, with 9 bases separating them. Amplification of ligated cDNA took four PCR rounds with SP2 and nested alpha and beta constant primers. TCRdb reanalysed the UMI-ligation and nested PCR reads using MiXCR and keeps one entry per CDR3 protein. In the table there are over 2,000 distinct CDR3 sequences, about 4% of which are singletons. Treatment defined: skin biopsy from saline-injected control site (resident skin T cells). Input was roughly 1 to 1000 ng of DNase-treated total RNA without cell sorting. Biopsies came from saline-injected skin sites and sampled resident skin T cells. This clonotype is labeled as medium-sized. Antigen unknown.

The sequencing used skin, collected from a saline injection site in the skin. The sequence derives from an adult in good health. The J gene is TRBJ2-3, the V gene TRBV27; D remains unclear. CDR3 coding DNA: TGTGCCTCACAACATAGCACAGATACGCAGTATTTT. This sequence encodes CASQHSTDTQYF.